Included here is one T cell receptor (beta chain) sequence, with context. Its specificity is unknown. This sample is drawn from a study of shared clonotypes between healthy human individuals. Study-wide points: Non-shared clonotypes displayed generation probabilities falling below those of clonotypes present in all four donors. Richness estimates generally favored naive over memory subsets.

CDR3 length equals 14 residues. With V trimmed by 8 bases and J by 2 bases, 7 bases remained unmatched. CDR1 and CDR2 (germline): LNHDA, SQIVND (reference sequence). TCRdb keeps only in-frame clones here, not all; method: immunoSEQ multiplex PCR. The table records over a million clones, about four fifths of them present only once. Sequencing input: memory CD4+ T cells from PBMCs. Regarding subset: CD45RA-negative fraction. The chain has TRBV19 and TRBJ1-1; 8 positions agree with TRBD1. This clonotype was obtained from a man between 18 and 35 years old in good health. Some clones in this sample may be carry-over from other donors' samples. CDR3 nucleotides: TGTGCCAGTTACAGGACAGGGACTAACACTGAAGCTTTCTTT. Encoded protein: CASYRTGTNTEAFF. Variable domain in full (rest from reference TRBV19 and TRBJ1-1): DGGITQSPKYLFRKEGQNVTLSCEQNLNHDAMYWYRQDPGQGLRLIYYSQIVNDFQKGDIAEGYSVSREKKESFPLTVTSAQKNPTAFYLCASYRTGTNTEAFFGQGTRLTVV.